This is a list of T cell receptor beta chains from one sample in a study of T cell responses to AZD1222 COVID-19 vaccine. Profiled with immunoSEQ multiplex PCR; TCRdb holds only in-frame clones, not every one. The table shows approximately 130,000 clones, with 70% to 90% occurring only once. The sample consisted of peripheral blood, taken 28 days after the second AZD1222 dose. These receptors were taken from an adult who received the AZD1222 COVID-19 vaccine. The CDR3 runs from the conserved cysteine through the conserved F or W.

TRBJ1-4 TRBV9 CASSVGFGINEKLFF
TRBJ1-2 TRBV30 CAWSGWAGYTF
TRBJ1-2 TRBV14 CASSPIGSNYGYTF
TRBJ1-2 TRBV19 CASSSTGDNYGYTF
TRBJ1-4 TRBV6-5 CASSSARAPTNEKLFF
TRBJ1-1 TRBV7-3 CASSFNRNTEAFF
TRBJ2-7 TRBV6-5 CASSYFTAGEQYF
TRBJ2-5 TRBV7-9 CASYMTGTQETQYF
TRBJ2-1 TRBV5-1 CASSLIPGLADTSSYNEQFF
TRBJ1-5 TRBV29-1 CSVGSGGNQPQHF
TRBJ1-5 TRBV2 CASSTTVRQPQHF
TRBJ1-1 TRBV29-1 CSVGMNTEAFF
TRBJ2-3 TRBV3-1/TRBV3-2 CASSLGRTQYF
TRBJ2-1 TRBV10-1 CASSESSSGGYNEQFF
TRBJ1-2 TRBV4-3 CASSQVLPSYGYTF
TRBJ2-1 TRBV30 CAWSGSADEQFF
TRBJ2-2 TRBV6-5 CASSYSTTRWTGELFF
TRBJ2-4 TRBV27 CASSLSGIRTKNIQYF
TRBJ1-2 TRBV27 CASSLSATWSYTF
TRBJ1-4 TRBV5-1 CASSTFGQGANEKLFF
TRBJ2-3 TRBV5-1 CASSKGLAGEDTQYF
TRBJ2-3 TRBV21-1 CASSNYRDLTSTDTQYF
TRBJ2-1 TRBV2 CANQLGEGNEQFF
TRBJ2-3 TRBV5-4 CASSPGTTNSDTQYF
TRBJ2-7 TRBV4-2 CASSQLGTTYEQYF
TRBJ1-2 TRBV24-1 CATRGSSGSGEDGYTF
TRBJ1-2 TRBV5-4 CASSQDGGYNYGYTF
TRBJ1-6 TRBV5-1 CASSLAGDKSLHF
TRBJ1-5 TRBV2 CASDRQGFQPQHF
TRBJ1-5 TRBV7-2 CASSLGQGLGPQHF
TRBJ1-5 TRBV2 CASNPEGGQPQHF
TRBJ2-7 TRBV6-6 CASSPYSSSGGSYEQYF
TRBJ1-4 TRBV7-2 CASSLEVGGLFF
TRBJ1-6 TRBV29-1 CSASLDSPESPLHF
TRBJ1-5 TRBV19 CASSRQRNQPQHF
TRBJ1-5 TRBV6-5 CASSLQGGDQPQHF
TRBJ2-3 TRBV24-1 CATSDGLAGTQYF
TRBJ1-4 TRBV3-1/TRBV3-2 CASSQENAVGKLFF
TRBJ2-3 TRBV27 CASQSRVTDTQYF
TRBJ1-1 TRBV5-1 CASAGTGVRMNTEAFF
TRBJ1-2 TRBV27 CASGTGNYGYTF
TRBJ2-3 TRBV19 CASSIGRSTDTQYF
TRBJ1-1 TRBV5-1 CASSHTTSMNTEAFF
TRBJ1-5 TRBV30 CAWSVGPNQPQHF
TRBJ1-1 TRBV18 CASSPPSRDTEAFF
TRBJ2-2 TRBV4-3 CASSQEGPGDLSGELFF
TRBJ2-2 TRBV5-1 CASTQGASTGELFF
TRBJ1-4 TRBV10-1 CASSDNGRKLFF
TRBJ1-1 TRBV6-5 CASNRNGGGSGEAFF
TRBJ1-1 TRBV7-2 CASSILDYREVRTEAFF
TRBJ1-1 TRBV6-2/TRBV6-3 CASSPGPRRGWTEAFF
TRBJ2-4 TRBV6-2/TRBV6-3 CASSYEGTTKKYF
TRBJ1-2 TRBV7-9 CASSPGAWNYGYTF
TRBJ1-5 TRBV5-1 CASSLGSNQPQHF
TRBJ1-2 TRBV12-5 CASGRLPQGFYGYTF
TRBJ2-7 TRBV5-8 CASSLAGRQGAYEQYF
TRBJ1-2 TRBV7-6 CASSLYQTGSDYGYTF
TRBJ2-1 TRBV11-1 CASSLGLPHEQFF
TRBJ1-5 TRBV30 CAWSVQSNQPQHF
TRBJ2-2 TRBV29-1 CSVTSARITGELFF